These 20 T cell receptor beta chains were all obtained from the same sample, sequenced in a study of shared clonotypes between healthy human individuals. TCRdb's table, derived via immunoSEQ multiplex PCR, lists solely in-frame clones and lacks some. This table has 2 million to 2.5 million clones, 90% to 96% appearing once. Sequences were obtained from naive CD4+ T cells sorted from blood. Subset defined: CD45RA+ positively selected. The source is a man between 18 and 35 years old in good health.

This rearrangement joins TRBV30 to TRBJ2-1; TRBD1 aligns across 8 bases. The V segment lost 3 bases and the J segment 4 bases; nucleotides outside the gene matches: 11. CDR1 is GTSNPN, CDR2 SVGIG, per germline (reference sequence). The CDR3 is 16 residues long. The CDR3 DNA reads as TGTGCCTGGAGCTCTCAGGGGGCCCTCACTTACAATGAGCAGTTCTTC. Amino acids: CAWSSQGALTYNEQFF. Filled out from reference TRBV30 and TRBJ2-1, the complete variable domain reads SQTIHQWPATLVQPVGSPLSLECTVEGTSNPNLYWYRQAAGRGLQLLFYSVGIGQISSEVPQNLSASRPQDRQFILSSKKLLLSDSGFYLCAWSSQGALTYNEQFFGPGTRLTVL.

V usage is TRBV7-9 and J usage is TRBJ1-1; 7 bases agree with TRBD1. This CDR3 has 13 amino acids. J gave up 9 bases and V 6 bases, and 10 bases lay outside the gene matches. Germline V CDR1 and CDR2: SEHNR, FQNEAQ (reference sequence). For the CDR3, the DNA is TGTGCCAGCAGGCTATCGACAGGGAATAAAGCTTTCTTT. This gives the protein CASRLSTGNKAFF.

This chain connects TRBV20-1 to TRBJ2-7; D unclear. Trimming stripped 1 base from V and 6 bases from J, with 7 bases between. CDR1 is DFQATT, CDR2 SNEGSKA, per germline (reference sequence). CDR3 length: 11 residues. For the CDR3, the DNA is TGCAGTGCTAGAGTCAGCCGCGAGCAGTACTTC. This codes for CSARVSREQYF.

The chain recombines TRBV2 with TRBJ2-3, with D maybe TRBD2 (5 bases). Germline CDR1 SNHLY, CDR2 FYNNEI. The V and J ends lost 3 bases and 0 bases respectively, with 7 bases between them. This CDR3 has 14 residues. Here the CDR3 reads CASSDGLSTDTQYF. CDR3 nucleotides: TGTGCCAGCAGTGATGGACTTAGCACAGATACGCAGTATTTT. The full variable domain, its missing parts supplied by reference TRBV2 and TRBJ2-3, is EPEVTQTPSHQVTQMGQEVILRCVPISNHLYFYWYRQILGQKVEFLVSFYNNEISEKSEIFDDQFSVERPDGSNFTLKIRSTKLEDSAMYFCASSDGLSTDTQYFGPGTRLTVL.

The V gene is TRBV5-5, the J gene TRBJ2-7, with 10 positions matching TRBD1. The germline V gene has CDR1 SGHKS and CDR2 YYEKEE (reference sequence). This CDR3 comprises 15 residues. V was pared by 0 bases and J by 6 bases, with 6 bases of the junction left unmatched. The CDR3 region is CASSLAGTGVTEQYF. DNA for the CDR3: TGTGCCAGCAGCTTGGCCGGGACAGGGGTGACCGAGCAGTACTTC. The full variable domain, in which reference TRBV5-5 and TRBJ2-7 provide the parts outside the CDR3, is DAGVTQSPTHLIKTRGQQVTLRCSPISGHKSVSWYQQVLGQGPQFIFQYYEKEERGRGNFPDRFSARQFPNYSSELNVNALLLGDSALYLCASSLAGTGVTEQYFGPGTRLTVT.

The chain has TRBV15 and TRBJ1-2; no reliable D call. The germline CDR1 and CDR2 sequences are LNHNV and YYDKDF (reference sequence). CDR3 size: 16 residues. The V end lost 0 bases, the J end lost 6 bases, and 17 bases lay between the germline ends. The CDR3 region is CATSRDGDTPGNGYTF. The CDR3 nucleotides are TGTGCCACCAGCAGAGATGGGGATACTCCAGGAAATGGCTACACCTTC.

This clone has a handful of counts. The V call is TRBV7-2, the J call TRBJ2-3, with D possibly matching TRBD2 (5 bases). Germline lookup yields CDR1 SGHTA and CDR2 FQGNSA. The CDR3 runs to 15 residues. Trimming cost V 0 bases and J 2 bases, with 9 bases left between them. The CDR3 bases are TGTGCCAGCAGCTTAGCGGGAGTCCCCACAGATACGCAGTATTTT. As protein: CASSLAGVPTDTQYF.

V and J are TRBV13 and TRBJ1-2; D is unclear. Germline-derived CDR1 and CDR2 are PRHDT and FYEKMQ (reference sequence). Trimming took 0 bases from V and 3 from J, leaving 8 bases between them. The CDR3 extends over 14 amino acids. As DNA, the CDR3 is TGTGCCAGCAGCTTAGGACCTATAGACTATGGCTACACCTTC. It codes for CASSLGPIDYGYTF.

The count of this clone is one. The chain joins TRBV5-1 to TRBJ1-1; a weak D match, TRBD1 (5 bases). This CDR3 comprises 15 residues. Germline V gene sequence: CDR1 SGHRS, CDR2 YFSETQ. V lost 4 bases and J 0 bases, leaving 13 bases between the germline ends. The CDR3 loop is CASSGGRTMNTEAFF. The CDR3 DNA sequence: TGCGCCAGCAGCGGGGGACGGACCATGAACACTGAAGCTTTCTTT.

The J gene is TRBJ2-7, the V gene TRBV5-6; possibly TRBD1 for D (5 bases). V was trimmed by 0 bases and J by 1 base, leaving 8 bases between them. This CDR3 contains 14 residues. Germline CDR1 and CDR2: SGHDT and YYEEEE. The DNA of the CDR3 is TGTGCCAGCAGCTTGGAAGGGGAATCCTACGAGCAGTACTTC. Its translation: CASSLEGESYEQYF.

The chain links TRBV7-2 to TRBJ1-1; D is uncertain. Trimming stripped 4 bases from V and 7 bases from J, with 7 bases between. In germline, CDR1 is SGHTA, CDR2 FQGNSA. The CDR3 loop spans 11 amino acids. The CDR3 DNA reads TGTGCCAGCAGCTCATTATTTGAAGCTTTCTTT. Its protein product is CASSSLFEAFF.

The chain recombines TRBV21-1 with TRBJ1-3; the DNA was not compared with TRBD1, the D call given in the table. TRBV21-1 is listed as a pseudogene. The CDR3 runs to 17 residues. This CDR3 reads CASSTRPDRGSGNTIYF. The CDR3 DNA sequence: TGTGCCAGCAGCACTCGCCCAGACAGGGGATCCGGAAACACCATATATTTT.

The CDR3 DNA follows: TGTGCCAGCAGTTTCCCCCCTAGGCTAGGGAATCAGCCCCAGCATTTT. Translated: CASSFPPRLGNQPQHF. The rearrangement uses TRBV28 and TRBJ1-5; D ambiguous. CDR1 is MDHEN and CDR2 is SYDVKM in the germline V gene. V was cut by 3 bases and J by 4 bases, with 16 bases left in between. The CDR3 extends over 16 amino acids. Full variable domain (outside the CDR3, taken from reference TRBV28 and TRBJ1-5): DVKVTQSSRYLVKRTGEKVFLECVQDMDHENMFWYRQDPGLGLRLIYFSYDVKMKEKGDIPEGYSVSREKKERFSLILESASTNQTSMYLCASSFPPRLGNQPQHFGDGTRLSIL.

The genes are TRBV28 and TRBJ2-7; D is tentatively TRBD1 or TRBD2 (6 bases each). Between the trimmed V and J ends, which lost 7 bases and 3 bases, there was a span of 13 bases. Germline CDR1 MDHEN, CDR2 SYDVKM. This CDR3 region has 13 residues. The CDR3 is CASKGGSVYEQYF. The CDR3 DNA reads TGTGCCAGCAAGGGGGGTTCCGTCTACGAGCAGTACTTC.

This chain uses TRBV7-9 with TRBJ2-3; possibly TRBD1 or TRBD2 for D (7 bases each). CDR1 and CDR2 from the germline V gene are SEHNR and FQNEAQ (reference sequence). The CDR3 covers 14 residues. Deletions cut 6 bases from V and 8 bases from J, with 18 bases between. The CDR3 region has the DNA TGTGCCAGCAGACAAGACAGGGTAGCGGGTACGCAGTATTTT. Translating gives CASRQDRVAGTQYF.

J is TRBJ2-7 and V is TRBV6-5; TRBD2 is a possible D gene (5 bases). Per germline, CDR1 MNHEY and CDR2 SVGAGI. This CDR3 is built from 13 residues. V was cut by 7 bases and J by 2 bases, with 12 bases left in between. The CDR3 protein is CASNSLGTYEQYF. In DNA, the CDR3 is TGTGCCAGCAACTCACTAGGGACCTACGAGCAGTACTTC.

The genes are TRBV7-2 and TRBJ2-1, with TRBD2 matching 10 bases. The CDR3 is 15 amino acids. Trimming took 4 bases from V and 4 from J; bases not matched to a gene: 4. Germline CDR1 is SGHTA and CDR2 is FQGNSA. Written as DNA, the CDR3 is TGTGCCAGCAGCTATGGGACTAGCGAGTACAATGAGCAGTTCTTC. It translates to CASSYGTSEYNEQFF.

The chain joins TRBV27 to TRBJ2-2, with unresolved D. Trimming cost V 4 bases and J 0 bases, with 9 bases left between them. Per germline, CDR1 MNHEY and CDR2 SMNVEV (reference sequence). The length of the CDR3 is 15 residues. CDR3 coding DNA: TGTGCCAGCAGTTCCAAGGGATCGAACACCGGGGAGCTGTTTTTT. Protein product: CASSSKGSNTGELFF.

This rearrangement joins TRBV18 to TRBJ1-6; D is ambiguous. The V end was cut by 4 bases, the J end by 5 bases, with 12 bases between. CDR3 length: 15 amino acids. Germline V lookup: CDR1 KGHSH, CDR2 LQKENI. The CDR3 here is CASSRSNTDNSPLHF. The CDR3 DNA follows: TGTGCCAGCTCACGGTCAAATACGGATAATTCACCCCTCCACTTT.

This rearrangement joins TRBV19 to TRBJ1-2; the D gene is possibly TRBD1 (6 bases). V gave up 4 bases and J gave up 3 bases, with 9 bases separating them. CDR1 is LNHDA and CDR2 is SQIVND in the germline V gene (reference sequence). This CDR3 spans 13 amino acids. The CDR3 reads CASSTRTDYGYTF. The CDR3 region has the DNA TGTGCCAGTAGTACCCGGACAGACTATGGCTACACCTTC.